These 27 T cell receptor beta chains share one sample of origin, sequenced in a study of cytomegalovirus exposure and HLA in healthy donors. TCRdb keeps only in-frame clones here, not all; method: immunoSEQ multiplex PCR. Among 50,000 to 65,000 clones listed, about 96% were seen once. Sequencing was done on a sample of PBMCs. These receptors all stem from a woman under 30 in good health and CMV-seronegative.

The chain is built from TRBV9 and TRBJ2-1; the match to TRBD2 covers 8 bases. The CDR3 runs 15 residues. Germline lookup yields CDR1 SGDLS and CDR2 YYNGEE. Germline trimming cut 5 bases from V and 2 bases from J; bases unmatched to any gene: 6. The CDR3 here is CASSTGGKTYNEQFF. DNA for the CDR3: TGTGCCAGCAGTACGGGGGGGAAAACCTACAATGAGCAGTTCTTC.

The V call is TRBV28, the J call TRBJ2-5, with TRBD2 matching 9 bases. V gave up 1 base and J gave up 4 bases; unmatched junction bases: 4. The germline gives CDR1 MDHEN, CDR2 SYDVKM. This CDR3 is 15 amino acids long. CDR3 sequence: CASSLSSGVGETQYF. CDR3 nucleotide sequence: TGTGCCAGCAGTTTATCTAGCGGGGTTGGAGAGACCCAGTACTTC.

The chain couples TRBV14 to TRBJ1-3; the D is unclear. The germline V gene encodes CDR1 SGHDN and CDR2 FVKESK. The CDR3 totals 18 residues. Between the trimmed V and J ends, which lost 4 bases and 0 bases, there was a span of 19 bases. CDR3 sequence (DNA): TGTGCCAGCAGCCTCAAACATCCAGACATCATCTCTGGAAACACCATATATTTT. This translates into CASSLKHPDIISGNTIYF.

This chain connects TRBV6-5 to TRBJ2-3; tentatively, D is TRBD1 (6 bases). The CDR3 consists of 14 residues. Trimming removed 7 bases at V and 2 bases at J, with 13 bases between. CDR1 is MNHEY, CDR2 SVGAGI, per germline. CDR3 DNA sequence: TGTGCCAGCAAGGGGACAACAAACACAGATACGCAGTATTTT. Residues: CASKGTTNTDTQYF.

Details on this clone: Other DNA sequences of this sample code for an identical CDR3. The DNA for the CDR3 is TGTGCCAGCAGTTTTTCGACAGGAGGTGCCGGGGAGCTGTTTTTT. It codes for CASSFSTGGAGELFF. The chain combines TRBV27 with TRBJ2-2; tentatively, D is TRBD1 (6 bases). The ends were cut back, 3 bases at V and 6 bases at J, with 14 bases in the middle. Germline V gene data show CDR1 as MNHEY and CDR2 as SMNVEV (reference sequence). This CDR3 has 15 amino acids.

The rearrangement joins TRBV30 to TRBJ2-7; 9 nucleotides match TRBD2. V shed 3 bases and J 6 bases; nucleotides not matched to a gene: 6. The CDR3 runs to 13 residues. CDR1 GTSNPN and CDR2 SVGIG come from the germline V gene (reference sequence). The CDR3 sequence is CAWSEAGGIEQYF. The CDR3 DNA sequence: TGTGCCTGGAGCGAGGCGGGAGGGATCGAGCAGTACTTC.

The chain couples TRBV4-2 to TRBJ2-2; 11 bases are shared with TRBD2. This CDR3 region has 20 residues. CDR1 and CDR2 (germline): LGHNA, YNFKEQ. V trimming: 1 base; J trimming: 4 bases; junction bases outside the gene matches: 14. The CDR3 DNA sequence: TGTGCCAGCAGCCAAGCAGTCGGGGTAGCGGGAGGGGGCATCACCGGGGAGCTGTTTTTT. Its protein product is CASSQAVGVAGGGITGELFF.

This sequence joins TRBV7-8 and TRBJ2-7, with a weak D call TRBD1 (6 bases). Germline V gene sequence: CDR1 SGHVS, CDR2 FQNEAQ. Between the trimmed V and J ends, which lost 0 bases and 2 bases, there was a span of 14 bases. The CDR3 spans 16 residues. The CDR3 sequence: CASSLAAAGAPYEQYF. The CDR3 DNA reads as TGTGCCAGCAGCTTAGCGGCGGCAGGGGCCCCCTACGAGCAGTACTTC.

V gene TRBV6-5 combines with J gene TRBJ2-7, with TRBD2 as a possible D gene (5 bases). There are 15 residues in the CDR3. Germline V gives CDR1 MNHEY, CDR2 SVGAGI. Trimming left V 2 bases short and J 5 bases short, with 16 bases between. The DNA for the CDR3 is TGTGCCAGCAGTTACGCCGGCCACCGAGGGAACGAGCAGTACTTC. This translates into CASSYAGHRGNEQYF.

V gene TRBV5-4 combines with J gene TRBJ1-2; TRBD1 might be the D (6 bases). The V end was cut by 4 bases, the J end by 0 bases, with 16 bases between. The V gene's germline CDR1 is SGHNT and CDR2 YYREEE (reference sequence). CDR3 length: 16 residues. CDR3 loop: CASSKDSGTPNYGYTF. CDR3 nucleotides: TGTGCCAGCAGCAAAGACTCCGGGACACCTAACTATGGCTACACCTTC. The full variable domain, completed using reference TRBV5-4 and TRBJ1-2, is ETGVTQSPTHLIKTRGQQVTLRCSSQSGHNTVSWYQQALGQGPQFIFQYYREEENGRGNFPPRFSGLQFPNYSSELNVNALELDDSALYLCASSKDSGTPNYGYTFGSGTRLTVV.

In DNA form, the CDR3 reads TGTGCCAGCAGCTACGACCGGGTTACTGGGGCCAACGTCCTGACTTTC. The encoded protein is CASSYDRVTGANVLTF. The chain recombines TRBV6-5 with TRBJ2-6; D gene ambiguous. Trimming cost V 6 bases and J 2 bases, with 14 bases left between them. The germline CDR1 and CDR2 sequences are MNHEY and SVGAGI. The CDR3 contains 16 residues.

The chain has TRBV6-5 and TRBJ1-2; the D gene is possibly TRBD1 (5 bases). The CDR3 spans 11 residues. The germline V gene has CDR1 MNHEY and CDR2 SVGAGI. Trimming stripped 8 bases from V and 7 bases from J, with 11 bases between. In DNA form, the CDR3 reads TGTGCCAGCTCGGGGGTGCGTGGCTACACCTTC. Its translation is CASSGVRGYTF.

The chain uses TRBV7-2 and TRBJ2-1; 8 nucleotides align to TRBD1. Trimming at V came to 4 bases and at J to 8 bases, leaving 7 bases not matched to a gene. The CDR3 has 14 amino acids. Germline assignment: CDR1 SGHTA and CDR2 FQGNSA. The CDR3 DNA is TGTGCCAGCAGCTCCCAAGGGACAGGCGATGAGCAGTTCTTC. Encoded protein: CASSSQGTGDEQFF. Combining the CDR3 with reference TRBV7-2 and TRBJ2-1 gives the whole variable domain GAGVSQSPSNKVTEKGKDVELRCDPISGHTALYWYRQSLGQGLEFLIYFQGNSAPDKSGLPSDRFSAERTGGSVSTLTIQRTQQEDSAVYLCASSSQGTGDEQFFGPGTRLTVL.

The rearrangement uses TRBV27 and TRBJ2-5, with 12 bases fitting TRBD1. Germline lookup yields CDR1 MNHEY and CDR2 SMNVEV (reference sequence). Trimming took 5 bases from V and 5 from J; bases not matched to a gene: 6. The CDR3 covers 15 residues. The CDR3 DNA reads as TGTGCCAGCAGTGGAGGGACAGGGGGCTTTGAGACCCAGTACTTC. It encodes CASSGGTGGFETQYF.

The chain couples TRBV27 to TRBJ1-4; D might be TRBD1 (5 bases). The CDR3 consists of 15 residues. Germline CDR1 and CDR2: MNHEY and SMNVEV (reference sequence). V lost 7 bases and J 7 bases, leaving 19 bases between the germline ends. CDR3 in amino acids: CASKPGGGKGEKLFF. The CDR3 bases are TGTGCCAGCAAGCCCGGTGGGGGGAAAGGTGAAAAACTGTTTTTT.

Here the CDR3 reads CASSPSPGQEAFF. For the CDR3, the DNA is TGTGCCAGCAGCCCGAGCCCGGGACAAGAAGCTTTCTTT. The chain employs TRBV7-3 and TRBJ1-1, with D tentatively TRBD1 (6 bases). Germline CDR1 reads SGHTA; CDR2 reads FQGTGA. The CDR3 consists of 13 residues. V shed 5 bases and J shed 8 bases, with 15 bases lying between them.

The table lists this clone with a count of one. The chain couples TRBV18 to TRBJ2-5, with D maybe TRBD1 (6 bases). There are 15 residues in the CDR3. V dropped 1 base and J dropped 5 bases, with 14 bases sitting between them. Germline lookup yields CDR1 KGHSH and CDR2 LQKENI. The DNA of the CDR3 is TGTGCCAGCTCACCACGGGCAGGGGATCGGGAGACCCAGTACTTC. It codes for CASSPRAGDRETQYF.

The gene calls are TRBV15 and TRBJ2-4; weak D call: TRBD2 (5 bases). The CDR3 runs to 16 residues. Trimming pared 3 bases from V and 0 bases from J, leaving 12 bases between. The V gene's germline CDR1 is LNHNV and CDR2 YYDKDF (reference sequence). CDR3 nucleotide sequence: TGTGCCACCAGCAGGGGCGCCGGACTAGCCAAAAACATTCAGTACTTC. Amino acids: CATSRGAGLAKNIQYF.

The chain joins TRBV6-6 to TRBJ2-1; 11 bases are a match to TRBD2. Per germline, CDR1 MNHNY and CDR2 SVGAGI (reference sequence). The CDR3 runs 16 residues. Trimming took 6 bases from V and 1 from J; bases not matched to a gene: 5. DNA of the CDR3: TGTGCCAGCAGACGGACTAGCGGGCCTTCCTACAATGAGCAGTTCTTC. Translation gives CASRRTSGPSYNEQFF.

The chain has TRBV19 and TRBJ2-7, with 12 bases lining up with TRBD2. Trimming took 5 bases from V and 7 from J; bases not matched to a gene: 9. The CDR3 covers 15 residues. Germline loops: CDR1 LNHDA, CDR2 SQIVND (reference sequence). CDR3 residues: CASSGRLAGVEEQYF. CDR3 in DNA: TGTGCCAGTAGTGGGCGACTAGCGGGAGTTGAAGAGCAGTACTTC.

The rearrangement links TRBV28 to TRBJ2-5; 8 bases are shared with TRBD1. The CDR3 has 14 amino acids. Germline loops: CDR1 MDHEN, CDR2 SYDVKM. V dropped 3 bases and J dropped 7; count of bases not matched to a gene: 7. For the CDR3, the DNA is TGTGCCAGCAGTTTGACAGGGGTGGGGGGGACCCAGTACTTC. The encoded protein is CASSLTGVGGTQYF.

This rearrangement joins TRBV5-1 to TRBJ2-3; possible D gene TRBD1, 6 bases. V lost 2 bases to trimming and J lost 4 bases, with 14 bases between them. Germline V gene data show CDR1 as SGHRS and CDR2 as YFSETQ. This CDR3 has 15 amino acids. The CDR3 DNA sequence: TGCGCCAGCAGCTTACAGGGATCTGTGGCAGATACGCAGTATTTT. This encodes CASSLQGSVADTQYF.

The chain employs TRBV20-1 and TRBJ1-4; D is unclear. With 5 bases removed from V and 5 bases from J, the gap between germline ends came to 6 bases. Germline CDR1 is DFQATT and CDR2 is SNEGSKA (reference sequence). The CDR3 is made up of 11 amino acids. CDR3 residues: CSALANEKLFF. The CDR3 coding sequence is TGCAGTGCTTTAGCGAATGAAAAACTGTTTTTT.

This rearrangement joins TRBV11-3 to TRBJ2-7; D not resolved. With 1 base removed from V and 6 bases from J, the gap between germline ends came to 10 bases. The germline gives CDR1 SGHNT, CDR2 YENEEA. The CDR3 extends over 13 amino acids. CDR3 nucleotides: TGTGCCAGCAGCTTAGGACTCTCGAGCGAGCAGTACTTC. This gives the protein CASSLGLSSEQYF.

This rearrangement joins TRBV4-3 to TRBJ2-2; TRBD2 agrees at 7 bases. From germline, CDR1 is LGHNA and CDR2 YSLEER. The CDR3 has 16 residues. V was clipped by 4 bases and J by 0 bases; unmatched bases: 5. CDR3 in DNA: TGCGCCAGCAGCCCCTGGGGGGGGACGAACACCGGGGAGCTGTTTTTT. Protein: CASSPWGGTNTGELFF.

In this sample, this clone turned up a few times. The rearrangement uses TRBV12-1 and TRBJ1-3. TRBV12-1 is marked as a pseudogene. CDR3 size: 15 residues. The CDR3 loop is CASSPRGGAGNTIYF. The CDR3 region has the DNA TGTGCCAGCAGCCCCAGGGGAGGGGCTGGAAACACCATATATTTT.

V is TRBV5-4 and J is TRBJ2-7; 8 bases line up with TRBD1. The J segment lost 3 bases and the V segment lost 6 bases, leaving 14 bases of the junction unmatched. This CDR3 contains 16 residues. Germline lookup yields CDR1 SGHNT and CDR2 YYREEE (reference sequence). CDR3 amino acids: CASTKLTGADLYEQYF. CDR3 coding DNA: TGTGCCAGCACCAAGTTGACAGGGGCGGACCTCTACGAGCAGTACTTC.